The following is a T cell receptor (beta chain) sequence with its context. Antigen specificity is unknown. This sample was taken from a study of OX40 agonist ivuxolimab in advanced cancers. In the study overall: The patients got ivuxolimab, which is an agonistic anti-OX40 (CD134) antibody.

The study's findings and limits: Clonal expansion was seen in CD4+ and CD8+ blood T cells by week 6 at 0.1 to 3.0 mg/kg.

CDR1 and CDR2 (germline): MGHRA, YSYEKL. The CDR3 runs to 15 residues. V gave up 3 bases and J gave up 3 bases; unmatched junction bases: 8. Sequencing was performed with immunoSEQ multiplex PCR; in TCRdb, only in-frame clones are kept and a portion is missing. The data hold 40,000 to 45,000 clones, with under 90% observed a single time. This TCR came from an adult with an advanced solid tumor such as melanoma, head and neck, liver or kidney cancer. This rearrangement joins TRBV4-1 to TRBJ2-7; 7 bases map to TRBD1. Sequences were derived from CD4+ or CD8+ T cells sorted from blood, sampled in a trial of the OX40 agonist ivuxolimab. The CDR3 bases are TGCGCCAGCAGCCAGGAGACAGGGTCTTTCTACGAGCAGTACTTC. Its protein is CASSQETGSFYEQYF.